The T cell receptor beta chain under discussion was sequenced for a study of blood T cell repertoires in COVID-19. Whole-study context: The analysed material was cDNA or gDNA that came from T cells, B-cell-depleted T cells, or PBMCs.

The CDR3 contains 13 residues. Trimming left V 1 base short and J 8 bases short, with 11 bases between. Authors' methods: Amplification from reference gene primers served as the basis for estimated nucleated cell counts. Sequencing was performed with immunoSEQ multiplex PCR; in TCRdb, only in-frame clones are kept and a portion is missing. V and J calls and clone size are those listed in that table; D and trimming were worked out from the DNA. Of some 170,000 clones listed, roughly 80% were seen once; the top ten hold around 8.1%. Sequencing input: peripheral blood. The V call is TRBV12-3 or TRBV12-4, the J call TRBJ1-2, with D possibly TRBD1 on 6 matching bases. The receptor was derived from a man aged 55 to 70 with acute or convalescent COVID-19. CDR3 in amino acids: CASSLGQGTGYTF. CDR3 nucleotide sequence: TGTGCCAGCAGTTTAGGGCAGGGGACGGGCTACACCTTC.